Shown below are 26 T cell receptor beta chains from a single sample sequenced in a study of T cell responses to AZD1222 COVID-19 vaccine. Assay: immunoSEQ multiplex PCR; the TCRdb copy retains only in-frame clones and omits some. The sample has some 85,000 clones; roughly 87% are singletons. Sample: peripheral blood, taken on day 0 of AZD1222 vaccination. Receptors originate from an adult in good health.

The genes are TRBV19 and TRBJ2-2, with 9 nucleotides matching TRBD1. The CDR3 runs 14 residues. The ends lost 10 bases at V and 0 bases at J; junction bases unmatched: 3. Germline CDR1 reads LNHDA; CDR2 reads SQIVND (reference sequence). This CDR3 is CATRQGANTGELFF. DNA of the CDR3: TGTGCCACCCGACAGGGGGCGAACACCGGGGAGCTGTTTTTT.

J is TRBJ1-2 and V is TRBV11-3; 7 positions agree with TRBD1. The trim removed 5 bases at V and 5 bases at J, leaving 17 bases unmatched. Germline CDR1 reads SGHNT; CDR2 reads YENEEA. The length of the CDR3 is 17 residues. This CDR3 is CASSQYGFRQGPYGYTF. CDR3 sequence (DNA): TGTGCCAGCAGCCAATATGGGTTCCGACAGGGCCCTTATGGCTACACCTTC.

This chain uses TRBV5-1 with TRBJ2-6, with D possibly matching TRBD2 (7 bases). This CDR3 has 24 amino acids. V was pared by 4 bases and J by 0 bases, with 35 bases between. The V gene's germline CDR1 is SGHRS and CDR2 YFSETQ. The CDR3 nucleotides are TGCGCCAGCAGCCGGGACGGGGGCGGGGGAGATCTTTTCCGTACCGCCTCTGGGGCCAACGTCCTGACTTTC. Translating gives CASSRDGGGGDLFRTASGANVLTF.

The rearrangement joins TRBV18 to TRBJ1-2; D ambiguous. The CDR3 totals 15 residues. Germline V CDR1 and CDR2: KGHSH, LQKENI. The germline V and J ends were trimmed by 2 bases and 0 bases, with 10 bases remaining between them. The CDR3, as DNA: TGTGCCAGCTCACCATCCGGGGAAGCTAACTATGGCTACACCTTC. It codes for CASSPSGEANYGYTF.

The rearrangement uses TRBV7-8 and TRBJ1-1; weak D call: TRBD1 (5 bases). Germline values: CDR1 SGHVS, CDR2 FQNEAQ. This CDR3 has 12 residues. Trimming cost V 5 bases and J 10 bases, with 14 bases left between them. CDR3 loop: CASSPHSGLAFF. As DNA, the CDR3 is TGTGCCAGCAGCCCGCACTCAGGGTTAGCTTTCTTT. The full variable domain, in which reference TRBV7-8 and TRBJ1-1 provide the parts outside the CDR3, is GAGVSQSPRYKVAKRGQDVALRCDPISGHVSLFWYQQALGQGPEFLTYFQNEAQLDKSGLPSDRFFAERPEGSVSTLKIQRTQQEDSAVYLCASSPHSGLAFFGQGTRLTVV.

V gene TRBV7-9 combines with J gene TRBJ1-2, with 7 positions matching TRBD1. Per germline, CDR1 SEHNR and CDR2 FQNEAQ (reference sequence). This CDR3 region has 15 residues. V shed 5 bases, J shed 1 base, and the junction held 7 bases outside the gene matches. CDR3 in DNA: TGTGCCAGCAGCCCATCGACAGGGAGTAACTATGGCTACACCTTC. This sequence encodes CASSPSTGSNYGYTF.

The rearrangement joins TRBV28 to TRBJ1-5; D is uncertain. Germline loops: CDR1 MDHEN, CDR2 SYDVKM. V was clipped by 2 bases and J by 0 bases, with 23 bases between them. This CDR3 is built from 20 residues. CDR3 DNA sequence: TGTGCCAGCAGTTTACCCCGTGAACAAATATTGGGCTTTAGCAATCAGCCCCAGCATTTT. Residues: CASSLPREQILGFSNQPQHF.

The gene calls are TRBV6-5 and TRBJ1-1; D not resolved. The CDR3 sequence is 14 residues long. Deletions cut 7 bases from V and 4 bases from J, with 16 bases between. CDR1 is MNHEY, CDR2 SVGAGI, per germline. This CDR3 reads CASKKGTVGTEAFF. The CDR3 DNA reads as TGTGCCAGCAAAAAGGGCACAGTGGGCACTGAAGCTTTCTTT.

The genes are TRBV7-7 and TRBJ2-5; the D call may be TRBD1 or TRBD2 (5 bases each). Germline CDR1 is SSHAT and CDR2 is FNYEAQ (reference sequence). The CDR3 loop spans 15 amino acids. V was cut by 1 base and J by 5 bases, with 14 bases left in between. Here the CDR3 reads CASSLVGATGETQYF. CDR3 sequence (DNA): TGTGCCAGCAGCTTAGTCGGGGCTACCGGGGAGACCCAGTACTTC.

V usage is TRBV19 and J usage is TRBJ1-2; D remains unclear. The CDR3 extends over 15 amino acids. V lost 1 base and J lost 5, with 14 bases in between. Looked up from germline, CDR1 is LNHDA and CDR2 is SQIVND (reference sequence). In DNA form, the CDR3 reads TGTGCCAGTAGTATAGGTCGAAACGGGGATTATGGCTACACCTTC. Protein: CASSIGRNGDYGYTF.

The rearrangement uses TRBV18 and TRBJ1-3, with D possibly being TRBD1 (6 bases). This CDR3 is 15 amino acids long. Germline assignment: CDR1 KGHSH and CDR2 LQKENI. Trimming removed 5 bases from V and 0 bases from J, with 11 bases in between. Here the CDR3 reads CASSSGQSSGNTIYF. The CDR3 region has the DNA TGTGCCAGCTCATCCGGACAGAGCTCTGGAAACACCATATATTTT.

The chain is built from TRBV25-1 and TRBJ2-7, with TRBD2 as a possible D gene (6 bases). The CDR3 sequence is 16 residues long. Between the trimmed V and J ends, which lost 6 bases and 3 bases, there was a span of 21 bases. Looked up from germline, CDR1 is MGHDK and CDR2 is SYGVNS. CDR3 loop: CASSRIEGRDHYEQYF. The CDR3 DNA is TGTGCCAGCAGCCGAATAGAAGGGCGGGACCACTACGAGCAGTACTTC.

This clone was recorded only once. V usage is TRBV19 and J usage is TRBJ1-5, with 8 bases fitting TRBD1. The CDR3 spans 15 residues. V trimming: 3 bases; J trimming: 5 bases; junction bases outside the gene matches: 6. Per the germline V gene, CDR1 is LNHDA and CDR2 is SQIVND (reference sequence). The CDR3 DNA follows: TGTGCCAGTAGTATGGGACAGGAGAACGATCAGCCCCAGCATTTT. Protein sequence: CASSMGQENDQPQHF.

A single count supports this clone. The rearrangement uses TRBV7-2 and TRBJ1-2; 7 bases are shared with TRBD1. Germline CDR1 reads SGHTA; CDR2 reads FQGNSA. There are 16 residues in the CDR3. Unmatched junction bases numbered 13, after V lost 5 bases and J lost 4 bases. Written as DNA, the CDR3 is TGTGCCAGCAGCCTAACCGGGACAGAGATTTCCTATGGCTACACCTTC. Its translation: CASSLTGTEISYGYTF.

J is TRBJ2-1 and V is TRBV5-4; D not resolved. Germline V lookup: CDR1 SGHNT, CDR2 YYREEE (reference sequence). This CDR3 has 12 residues. Trimming took off 3 bases at V and 11 bases at J, with 12 bases between the two ends. The CDR3 DNA follows: TGTGCCAGCAGCTCTAGGCTAGACCAGCAGTTCTTC. Its protein product is CASSSRLDQQFF.

This sequence joins TRBV27 and TRBJ2-1, with 15 bases identical to TRBD2. This CDR3 has 17 residues. Germline lookup yields CDR1 MNHEY and CDR2 SMNVEV (reference sequence). Trimming at V came to 8 bases and at J to 6 bases, leaving 11 bases not matched to a gene. CDR3 sequence: CASRPGTSGRSGNEQFF. The DNA for the CDR3 is TGTGCCAGCCGTCCCGGGACTAGCGGGAGGTCAGGCAATGAGCAGTTCTTC.

The rearrangement links TRBV5-4 to TRBJ1-1; no clear D gene. CDR3 length: 11 residues. Trimming shortened V by 2 bases and J by 2 bases, and 1 base separated the two germline ends. Germline CDR1 and CDR2: SGHNT and YYREEE (reference sequence). CDR3 in amino acids: CASSLNTEAFF. DNA for the CDR3: TGTGCCAGCAGCTTAAACACTGAAGCTTTCTTT.

V gene TRBV7-8 combines with J gene TRBJ2-5; 10 positions match TRBD1. CDR3 length equals 13 residues. Germline V gene sequence: CDR1 SGHVS, CDR2 FQNEAQ. J lost 4 bases, V lost 8 bases, and 4 bases had no gene match. CDR3 region: CASRRDRGETQYF. CDR3 nucleotides: TGTGCCAGCCGCCGGGACAGGGGAGAGACCCAGTACTTC.

The gene calls are TRBV9 and TRBJ2-5; a weak D match, TRBD2 (6 bases). The CDR3 sequence is 14 residues long. Germline values: CDR1 SGDLS, CDR2 YYNGEE. V lost 2 bases and J lost 5, with 13 bases in between. CDR3 sequence: CASSVTVGGETQYF. CDR3 nucleotides: TGTGCCAGCAGCGTCACCGTTGGGGGGGAGACCCAGTACTTC.

J is TRBJ2-2 and V is TRBV19, with 10 bases identical to TRBD2. Germline V gene sequence: CDR1 LNHDA, CDR2 SQIVND (reference sequence). The J segment lost 2 bases and the V segment lost 4 bases, leaving 4 bases of the junction unmatched. The length of the CDR3 is 16 residues. This CDR3 reads CASSKGLADNTGELFF. The DNA for the CDR3 is TGTGCCAGTAGTAAAGGACTAGCGGATAACACCGGGGAGCTGTTTTTT.

J is TRBJ2-1 and V is TRBV5-4; 14 bases line up with TRBD2. CDR1 is SGHNT, CDR2 YYREEE, per germline (reference sequence). Losses at the gene ends were 3 bases for V and 12 bases for J; bases not matched to a gene: 11. The CDR3 is 16 amino acids. CDR3 nucleotide sequence: TGTGCCAGCAGCTCTACCGGGACTAGCGGGAGAATCGGGCAGTTCTTC. Protein product: CASSSTGTSGRIGQFF.

The chain is built from TRBV7-9 and TRBJ2-6, with 7 bases identical to TRBD2. The junction had 4 bases not matched to a gene; V was cut back by 2 bases and J by 3 bases. CDR1 is SEHNR, CDR2 FQNEAQ, per germline (reference sequence). The CDR3 is made up of 16 amino acids. The CDR3 nucleotides read TGTGCCAGCAGCTTAATGCGGGGGAATGGGGCCAACGTCCTGACTTTC. It encodes CASSLMRGNGANVLTF.

This chain links TRBV7-3 with TRBJ2-1; TRBD2 agrees at 12 bases. The CDR3 consists of 15 residues. Germline CDR1 and CDR2: SGHTA and FQGTGA. The V and J ends lost 5 bases and 7 bases, in that order; junction bases with no gene match: 6. The CDR3 reads CASSPGLAGWNEQFF. In DNA, the CDR3 is TGTGCCAGCAGCCCTGGACTAGCGGGATGGAATGAGCAGTTCTTC.

This clone showed up just once. This chain joins TRBV4-1 and TRBJ1-4; D is unresolved. The length of the CDR3 is 14 residues. Germline V gives CDR1 MGHRA, CDR2 YSYEKL. Trimming removed 2 bases at V and 2 bases at J, with 6 bases between. CDR3 residues: CASSQWQTNEKLFF. DNA for the CDR3: TGCGCCAGCAGCCAATGGCAGACTAATGAAAAACTGTTTTTT.

The chain recombines TRBV12-3 or TRBV12-4 with TRBJ1-2; D call uncertain. This CDR3 comprises 12 residues. Trimming took 5 bases from V and 4 from J, leaving 8 bases between them. The CDR3 protein is CASSPDLYGYTF. The CDR3 DNA reads as TGTGCCAGCAGTCCGGATCTCTATGGCTACACCTTC.

The DNA for the CDR3 is TGTGCCAGCAGACTGGACACCGGGGATGGCTACACCTTC. Protein: CASRLDTGDGYTF. The rearrangement uses TRBV7-9 and TRBJ1-2; D possibly corresponds to TRBD1 (5 bases). Trimming removed 6 bases at V and 6 bases at J, with 14 bases between. The CDR3 totals 13 residues. Germline-derived CDR1 and CDR2 are SEHNR and FQNEAQ (reference sequence).